This T cell receptor (beta chain) was captured in a study of graft-versus-host responses after intestinal transplantation. On the study more broadly: Transplants given to recipients were multivisceral, liver-intestinal, or isolated intestinal. Tacrolimus plus steroids were given to all recipients for roughly three years, preceded by anti-thymocyte globulin induction.

General study findings and limits: Recipient marrow contained GvH clones, some of which appeared first in ileum or blood.

Using immunoSEQ multiplex PCR, the repertoire was profiled, and TCRdb retains in-frame clones only, with some absent. The sample records about 96,000 clones, 92% being singletons. The CDR3 spans 15 residues. CDR1 and CDR2 (germline): SNHLY, FYNNEI. The V gene lost 2 bases and the J gene lost 0 bases, with 9 bases spanning the gap. A note on this clone: As yet, its antigen is unknown.

This chain joins TRBV2 and TRBJ2-3; D possibly corresponds to TRBD2 (6 bases). This specimen consisted of unstimulated CD4+ T cells sorted from spleen or lymph node cells, obtained before intestinal transplant. This TCR was sampled from a human donor who received an intestinal transplant. The CDR3: CASSELATSTDTQYF. The CDR3 nucleotides are TGTGCCAGCAGTGAACTAGCGACTAGCACAGATACGCAGTATTTT.